Below, 5 T cell receptor beta chains from the same sample are listed, as sequenced in a study of identical twins. Using its own MiXCR run on the 5' RACE reads, TCRdb lists one record per CDR3 protein. This table has around 200,000 distinct CDR3 sequences, 9.4% appearing once. The sample consisted of memory (CD45RO+) T cells sorted from blood. The receptors come from a woman aged 18-29 years in good health.

This clonotype was observed a handful of times. For the CDR3, the DNA is TGCAGTGCCCCGCTGAGGAGGGGGGCAGATACGCAGTATTTT. Translated: CSAPLRRGADTQYF. This chain links TRBV20-1 with TRBJ2-3, with D perhaps assigned TRBD1 or TRBD2 (6 bases each). There are 14 residues in the CDR3. The V end was cut by 6 bases, the J end by 4 bases, with 17 bases between. Germline CDR1 DFQATT, CDR2 SNEGSKA (reference sequence).

This clonotype came up a few times. The V gene is TRBV5-6, the J gene TRBJ2-7, with D possibly matching TRBD1 (6 bases). V was shortened by 1 base and J by 2 bases, with 16 bases between the two germline ends. CDR1 and CDR2 from the germline V gene are SGHDT and YYEEEE. The CDR3 spans 16 residues. CDR3 in amino acids: CASSLRVTGLAYEQYF. The CDR3 DNA reads TGTGCCAGCAGCTTGAGGGTGACAGGCCTTGCCTACGAGCAGTACTTC.

The rearrangement links TRBV20-1 to TRBJ2-5, with 9 bases lining up with TRBD1. The CDR3 has 15 residues. Germline CDR1 and CDR2: DFQATT and SNEGSKA (reference sequence). V lost 6 bases and J lost 5; bases outside the gene matches: 13. CDR3 amino acids: CSARRPGTGPETQYF. CDR3 nucleotide sequence: TGCAGTGCCCGCCGTCCCGGGACAGGGCCGGAGACCCAGTACTTC.

This clonotype was counted between two and nine times. The chain links TRBV7-2 to TRBJ2-5, with a weak D call TRBD2 (6 bases). The V gene's germline CDR1 is SGHTA and CDR2 FQGNSA. The CDR3 extends over 12 amino acids. Trimming shortened V by 4 bases and J by 5 bases, and 8 bases separated the two germline ends. This CDR3 is CASSSLAETQYF. CDR3 coding DNA: TGTGCCAGCAGCTCCCTAGCGGAGACCCAGTACTTC. Complete variable domain (other parts from reference TRBV7-2 and TRBJ2-5): GAGVSQSPSNKVTEKGKDVELRCDPISGHTALYWYRQSLGQGLEFLIYFQGNSAPDKSGLPSDRFSAERTGGSVSTLTIQRTQQEDSAVYLCASSSLAETQYFGPGTRLLVL.

This clonotype was detected many times. This chain joins TRBV6-4 and TRBJ1-6; D remains unclear. This CDR3 comprises 15 residues. Germline-derived CDR1 and CDR2 are MRHNA and SNTAGT. The V end lost 2 bases, the J end lost 6 bases, and 11 bases lay between the germline ends. For the CDR3, the DNA is TGTGCCAGCAGTGACAACGTGGAGGGTAATTCACCCCTCCACTTT. Translated, it gives CASSDNVEGNSPLHF.